This T cell receptor (beta chain) was found in a study of spatial heterogeneity in lung cancer. Study details: TCR and UMI combinations that were unique each appeared, on average, more than ten times in raw reads.

Time point reported: sample taken at primary tumor resection. Frozen PBMC, nontumor lung or tumor provided whole RNA, which was sequenced unsorted. With 3 bases clipped from V and 5 bases from J, the junction kept 9 bases outside the gene matches. This CDR3 spans 16 amino acids. Germline-derived CDR1 and CDR2 are MNHEY and SMNVEV (reference sequence). In this sample, this clonotype turned up a few times. The antigen remains unidentified. General study points: TCRs found ubiquitously expanded in tumor appeared in blood more at resection than at follow-up.

Individually, TCR cDNA molecules were each labelled with a unique molecular identifier. Each CDR3 protein gets one entry after TCRdb re-called the 5' RACE reads with MiXCR. There are tens of thousands of distinct CDR3 sequences in the sample; roughly 15% occur only once, and approximately 60% lies in the top ten. The TCR comes from a male donor with early-stage non-small cell lung cancer. The chain has TRBV27 and TRBJ2-1, with TRBD2 matching over 8 bases. This material consisted of PBMCs, taken at surgery. The CDR3 coding sequence is TGTGCCAGCAGTTTTTGGAGCGGGAGCCCCGACAATGAGCAGTTCTTC. Translated: CASSFWSGSPDNEQFF.